This T cell receptor (beta chain) originates from a study of blood T cell repertoires in COVID-19. Whole-study context: The origin of the acute and convalescent COVID-19 samples was the United States, Italy and Spain.

The CDR3 runs to 15 residues. The germline V gene encodes CDR1 ENHRY and CDR2 SYGVKD. V was shortened by 6 bases and J by 3 bases, with 18 bases between the two germline ends. Original data processing: The assay estimated nucleated cells by amplifying reference gene primers. Some clones are missing from TCRdb's copy, which holds only in-frame ones; the method was immunoSEQ multiplex PCR. V and J calls and clone size are those listed in that table; D and trimming were worked out from the DNA. Among 200,000 to 250,000 clones listed, 65% to 90% were seen once. This clone was seen once. Sequenced sample: peripheral blood. The chain recombines TRBV10-3 with TRBJ2-7; tentatively, D is TRBD2 (6 bases). This TCR was sampled from a man aged 45-65 years with acute or convalescent COVID-19. The CDR3 DNA reads as TGTGCCATCAGCGGGGGTGGGGCAGAAAACTACGAGCAGTACTTC. It is translated as CAISGGGAENYEQYF.